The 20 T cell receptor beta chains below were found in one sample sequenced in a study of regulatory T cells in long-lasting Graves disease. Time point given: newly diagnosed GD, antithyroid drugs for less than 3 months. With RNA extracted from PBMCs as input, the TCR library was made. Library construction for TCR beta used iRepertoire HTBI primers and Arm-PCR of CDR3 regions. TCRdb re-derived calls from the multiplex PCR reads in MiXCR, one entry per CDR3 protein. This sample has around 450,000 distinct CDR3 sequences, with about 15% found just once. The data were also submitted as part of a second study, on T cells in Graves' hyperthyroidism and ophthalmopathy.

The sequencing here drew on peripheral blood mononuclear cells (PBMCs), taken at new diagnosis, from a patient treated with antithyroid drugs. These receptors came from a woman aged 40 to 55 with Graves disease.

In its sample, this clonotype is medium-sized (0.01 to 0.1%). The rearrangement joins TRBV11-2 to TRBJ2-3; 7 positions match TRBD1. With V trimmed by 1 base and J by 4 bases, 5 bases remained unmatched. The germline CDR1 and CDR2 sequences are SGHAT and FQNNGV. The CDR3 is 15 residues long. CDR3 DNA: TGTGCCAGCAGCTTAGCGGGGACAGCCTCAGATACGCAGTATTTT. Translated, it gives CASSLAGTASDTQYF. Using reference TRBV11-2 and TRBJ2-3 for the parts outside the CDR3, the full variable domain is EAGVAQSPRYKIIEKRQSVAFWCNPISGHATLYWYQQILGQGPKLLIQFQNNGVVDDSQLPKDRFSAERLKGVDSTLKIQPAKLEDSAVYLCASSLAGTASDTQYFGPGTRLTVL.

CDR3 sequence: CASSISLGANVLTF. The CDR3 DNA sequence: TGTGCCAGTAGTATCTCCCTCGGGGCCAACGTCCTGACTTTC. The chain links TRBV19 to TRBJ2-6; D not resolved. Trimming left V 3 bases short and J 4 bases short, with 7 bases between. CDR1 and CDR2 from the germline V gene are LNHDA and SQIVND (reference sequence). The CDR3 loop spans 14 amino acids.

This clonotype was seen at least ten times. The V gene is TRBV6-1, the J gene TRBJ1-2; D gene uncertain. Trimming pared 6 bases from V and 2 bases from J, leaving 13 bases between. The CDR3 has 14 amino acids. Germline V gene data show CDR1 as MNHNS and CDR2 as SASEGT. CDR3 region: CASRLDITNYGYTF. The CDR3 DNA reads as TGTGCCAGCAGGCTGGATATTACAAACTATGGCTACACCTTC.

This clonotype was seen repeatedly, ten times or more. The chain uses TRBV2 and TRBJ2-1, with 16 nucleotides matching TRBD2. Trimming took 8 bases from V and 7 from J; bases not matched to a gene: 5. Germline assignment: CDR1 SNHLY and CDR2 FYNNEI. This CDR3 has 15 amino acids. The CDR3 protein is CASGEGLAGGNEQFF. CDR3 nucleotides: TGTGCCAGCGGGGAGGGACTAGCGGGAGGGAATGAGCAGTTCTTC.

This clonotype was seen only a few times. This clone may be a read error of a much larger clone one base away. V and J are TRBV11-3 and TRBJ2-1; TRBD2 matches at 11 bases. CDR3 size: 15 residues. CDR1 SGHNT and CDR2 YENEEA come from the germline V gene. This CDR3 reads CASSPASGGYNEQSF. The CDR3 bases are TGTGCCAGCAGCCCTGCTAGCGGGGGGTACAATGAGCAGTCCTTC.

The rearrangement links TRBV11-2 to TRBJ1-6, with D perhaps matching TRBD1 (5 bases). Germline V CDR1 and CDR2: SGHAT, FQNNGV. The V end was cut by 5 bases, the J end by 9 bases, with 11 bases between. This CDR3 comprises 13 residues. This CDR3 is CASSGRDGSPLHF. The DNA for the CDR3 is TGTGCCAGCAGCGGCCGGGACGGTTCACCCCTCCACTTT.

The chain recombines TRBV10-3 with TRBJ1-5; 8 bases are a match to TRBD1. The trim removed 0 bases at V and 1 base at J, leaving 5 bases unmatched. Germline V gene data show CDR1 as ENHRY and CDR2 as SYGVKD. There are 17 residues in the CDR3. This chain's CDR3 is CAISESPGGFSNQPQHF. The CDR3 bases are TGTGCCATCAGTGAGTCGCCAGGGGGCTTCAGCAATCAGCCCCAGCATTTT.

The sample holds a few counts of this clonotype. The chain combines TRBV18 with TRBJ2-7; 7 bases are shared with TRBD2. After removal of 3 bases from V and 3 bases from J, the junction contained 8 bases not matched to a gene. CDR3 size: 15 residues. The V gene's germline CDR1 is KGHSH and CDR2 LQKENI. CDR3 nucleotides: TGTGCCAGCTCACCCCCTGGGGGAGGGGTCTACGAGCAGTACTTC. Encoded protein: CASSPPGGGVYEQYF. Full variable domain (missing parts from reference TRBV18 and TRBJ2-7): NAGVMQNPRHLVRRRGQEARLRCSPMKGHSHVYWYRQLPEEGLKFMVYLQKENIIDESGMPKERFSAEFPKEGPSILRIQQVVRGDSAAYFCASSPPGGGVYEQYFGPGTRLTVT.

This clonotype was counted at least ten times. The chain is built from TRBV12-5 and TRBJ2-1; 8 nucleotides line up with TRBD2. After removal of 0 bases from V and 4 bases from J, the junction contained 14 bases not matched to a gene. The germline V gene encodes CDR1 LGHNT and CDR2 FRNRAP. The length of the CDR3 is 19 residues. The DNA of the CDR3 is TGTGCTAGTGGTTTGGTACTTAAGAAAGCGGGAGAAGATTACAATGAGCAGTTCTTC. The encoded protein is CASGLVLKKAGEDYNEQFF.

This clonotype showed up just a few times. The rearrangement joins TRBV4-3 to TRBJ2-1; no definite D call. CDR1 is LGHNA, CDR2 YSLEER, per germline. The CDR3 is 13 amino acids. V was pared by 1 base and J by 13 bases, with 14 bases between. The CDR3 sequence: CASSQGQGSNQFF. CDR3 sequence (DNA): TGCGCCAGCAGCCAAGGTCAAGGAAGTAATCAGTTCTTC.

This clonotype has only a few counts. As DNA, the CDR3 is TGCGCCAGCAGCCAAGAACTGGCGGACACTGAAGCTTTCTTT. Residues: CASSQELADTEAFF. J is TRBJ1-1 and V is TRBV4-1; no clear D. In germline, CDR1 is MGHRA, CDR2 YSYEKL. The CDR3 is made up of 14 amino acids. Trimming stripped 0 bases from V and 3 bases from J, with 8 bases between.

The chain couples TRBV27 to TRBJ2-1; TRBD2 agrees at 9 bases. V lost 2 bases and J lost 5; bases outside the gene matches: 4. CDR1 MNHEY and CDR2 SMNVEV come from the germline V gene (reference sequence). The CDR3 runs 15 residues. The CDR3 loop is CASSLAGGGDNEQFF. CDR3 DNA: TGTGCCAGCAGTTTAGCTGGCGGGGGGGACAATGAGCAGTTCTTC.

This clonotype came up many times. The CDR3 sequence: CASSRPWSPTDTQYF. The DNA for the CDR3 is TGTGCCAGCAGTAGGCCGTGGAGTCCCACAGATACGCAGTATTTT. The chain employs TRBV28 and TRBJ2-3; D ambiguous. Germline CDR1 MDHEN, CDR2 SYDVKM. Deletions cut 5 bases from V and 2 bases from J, with 14 bases between. The CDR3 extends over 15 amino acids.

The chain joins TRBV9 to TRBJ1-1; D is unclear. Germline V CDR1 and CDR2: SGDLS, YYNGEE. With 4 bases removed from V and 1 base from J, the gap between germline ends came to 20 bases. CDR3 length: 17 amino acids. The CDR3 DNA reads TGTGCCAGCAGCAACTCCGTTAGGGTCAGACGGAACACTGAAGCTTTCTTT. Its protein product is CASSNSVRVRRNTEAFF.

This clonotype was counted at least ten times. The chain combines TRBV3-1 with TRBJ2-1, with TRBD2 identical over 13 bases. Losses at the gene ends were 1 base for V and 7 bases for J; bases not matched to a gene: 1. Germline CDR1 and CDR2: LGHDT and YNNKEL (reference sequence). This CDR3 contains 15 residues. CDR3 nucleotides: TGTGCCAGCAGCCAAGCACTAGCGGGGGGGAATGAGCAGTTCTTC. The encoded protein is CASSQALAGGNEQFF.

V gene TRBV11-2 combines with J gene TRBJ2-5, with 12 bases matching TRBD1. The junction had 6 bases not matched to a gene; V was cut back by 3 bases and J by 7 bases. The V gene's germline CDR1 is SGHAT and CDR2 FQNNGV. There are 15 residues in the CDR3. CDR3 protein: CASSLAGQGAWTQYF. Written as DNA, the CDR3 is TGTGCCAGCAGCTTGGCGGGACAGGGGGCTTGGACCCAGTACTTC.

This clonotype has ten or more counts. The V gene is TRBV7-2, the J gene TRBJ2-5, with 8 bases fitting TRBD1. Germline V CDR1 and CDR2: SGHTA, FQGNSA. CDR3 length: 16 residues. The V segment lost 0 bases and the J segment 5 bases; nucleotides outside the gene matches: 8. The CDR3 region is CASSLALTGAWETQYF. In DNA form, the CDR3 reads TGTGCCAGCAGCTTAGCTCTGACAGGGGCGTGGGAGACCCAGTACTTC. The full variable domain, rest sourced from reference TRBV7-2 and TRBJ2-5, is GAGVSQSPSNKVTEKGKDVELRCDPISGHTALYWYRQSLGQGLEFLIYFQGNSAPDKSGLPSDRFSAERTGGSVSTLTIQRTQQEDSAVYLCASSLALTGAWETQYFGPGTRLLVL.

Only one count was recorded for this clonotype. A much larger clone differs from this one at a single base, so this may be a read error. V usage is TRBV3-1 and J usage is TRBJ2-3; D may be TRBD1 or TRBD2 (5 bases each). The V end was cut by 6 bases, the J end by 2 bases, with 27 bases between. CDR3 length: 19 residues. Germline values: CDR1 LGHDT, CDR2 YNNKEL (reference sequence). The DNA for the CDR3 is TGTGCCAGCAGTATCACAATCCTAAGAGGGACCGCCCTCACAGATACGCAGTATTTT. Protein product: CASSITILRGTALTDTQYF.

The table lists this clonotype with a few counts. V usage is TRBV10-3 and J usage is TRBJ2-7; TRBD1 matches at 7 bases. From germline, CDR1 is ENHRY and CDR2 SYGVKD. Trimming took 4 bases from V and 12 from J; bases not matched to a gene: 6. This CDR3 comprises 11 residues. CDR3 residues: CAISGAGGAYF. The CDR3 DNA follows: TGTGCCATCAGTGGGGCAGGGGGTGCGTACTTC.

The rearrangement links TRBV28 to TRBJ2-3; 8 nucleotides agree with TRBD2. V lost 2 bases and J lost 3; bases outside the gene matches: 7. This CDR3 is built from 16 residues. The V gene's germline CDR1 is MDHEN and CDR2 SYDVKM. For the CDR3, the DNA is TGTGCCAGCAGTTTAGGTGGTAGCGGGAAAACAGATACGCAGTATTTT. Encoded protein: CASSLGGSGKTDTQYF.